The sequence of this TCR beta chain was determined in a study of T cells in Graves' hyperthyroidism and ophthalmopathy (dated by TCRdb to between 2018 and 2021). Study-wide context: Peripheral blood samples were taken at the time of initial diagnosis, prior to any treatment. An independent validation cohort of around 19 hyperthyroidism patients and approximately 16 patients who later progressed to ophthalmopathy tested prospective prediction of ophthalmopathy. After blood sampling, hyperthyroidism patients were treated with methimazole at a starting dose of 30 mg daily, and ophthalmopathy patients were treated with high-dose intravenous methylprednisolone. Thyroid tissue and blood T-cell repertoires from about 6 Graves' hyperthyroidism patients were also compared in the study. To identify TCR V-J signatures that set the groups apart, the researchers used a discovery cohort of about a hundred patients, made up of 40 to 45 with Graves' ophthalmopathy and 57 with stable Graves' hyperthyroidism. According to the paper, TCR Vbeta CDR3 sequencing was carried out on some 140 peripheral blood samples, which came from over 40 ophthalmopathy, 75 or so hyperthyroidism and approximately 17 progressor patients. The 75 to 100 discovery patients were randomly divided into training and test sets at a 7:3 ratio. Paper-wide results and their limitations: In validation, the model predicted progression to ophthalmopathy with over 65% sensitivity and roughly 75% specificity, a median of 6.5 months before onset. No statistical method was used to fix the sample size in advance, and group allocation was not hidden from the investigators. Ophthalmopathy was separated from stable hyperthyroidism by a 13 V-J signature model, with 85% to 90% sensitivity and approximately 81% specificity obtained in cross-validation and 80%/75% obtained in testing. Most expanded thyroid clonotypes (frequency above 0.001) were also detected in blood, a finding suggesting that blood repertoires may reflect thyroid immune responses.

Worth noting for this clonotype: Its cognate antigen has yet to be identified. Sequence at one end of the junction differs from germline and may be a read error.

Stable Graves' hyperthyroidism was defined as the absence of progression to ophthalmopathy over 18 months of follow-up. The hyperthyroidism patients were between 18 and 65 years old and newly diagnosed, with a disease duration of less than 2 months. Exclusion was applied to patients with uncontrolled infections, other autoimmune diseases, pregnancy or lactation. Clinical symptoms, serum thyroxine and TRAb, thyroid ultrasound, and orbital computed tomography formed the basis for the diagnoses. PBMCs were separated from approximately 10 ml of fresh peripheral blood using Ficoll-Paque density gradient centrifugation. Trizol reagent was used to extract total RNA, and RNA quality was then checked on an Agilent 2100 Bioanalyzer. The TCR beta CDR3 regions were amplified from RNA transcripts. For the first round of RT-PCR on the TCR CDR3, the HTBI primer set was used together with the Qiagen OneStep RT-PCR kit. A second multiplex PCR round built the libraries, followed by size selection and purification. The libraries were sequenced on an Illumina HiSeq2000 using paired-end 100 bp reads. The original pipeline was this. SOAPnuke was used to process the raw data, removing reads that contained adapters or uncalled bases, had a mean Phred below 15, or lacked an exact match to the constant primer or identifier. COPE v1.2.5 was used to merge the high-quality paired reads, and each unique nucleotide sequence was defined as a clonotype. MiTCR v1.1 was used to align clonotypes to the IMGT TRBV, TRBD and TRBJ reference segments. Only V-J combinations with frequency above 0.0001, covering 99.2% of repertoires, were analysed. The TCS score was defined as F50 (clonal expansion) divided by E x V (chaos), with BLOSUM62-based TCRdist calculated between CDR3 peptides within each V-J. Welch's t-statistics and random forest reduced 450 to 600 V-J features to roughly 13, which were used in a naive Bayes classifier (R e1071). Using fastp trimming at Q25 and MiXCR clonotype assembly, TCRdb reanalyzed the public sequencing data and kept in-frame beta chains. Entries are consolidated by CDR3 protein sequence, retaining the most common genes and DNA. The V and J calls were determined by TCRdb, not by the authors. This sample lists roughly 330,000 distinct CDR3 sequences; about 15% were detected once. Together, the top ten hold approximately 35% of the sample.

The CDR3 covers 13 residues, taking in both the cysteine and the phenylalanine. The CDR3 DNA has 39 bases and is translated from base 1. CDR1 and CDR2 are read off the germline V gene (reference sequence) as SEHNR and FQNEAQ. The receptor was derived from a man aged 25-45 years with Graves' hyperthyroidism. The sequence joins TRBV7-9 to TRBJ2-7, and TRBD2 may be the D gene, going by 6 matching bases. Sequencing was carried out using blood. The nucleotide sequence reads TGTGCCAGCAGTCGGACTACGCCCTACGAGCGGTACTTC. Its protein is CASSRTTPYERYF.